Below, 9 T cell receptor beta chains from the same sample are listed, as sequenced in a study of T cells in Graves' hyperthyroidism and ophthalmopathy. From RNA transcripts, TCR beta CDR3 regions were amplified. Researchers ran a first-round RT-PCR on the TCR CDR3 using the HTBI primer set. TCRdb re-called the multiplex PCR reads through MiXCR, storing one row per CDR3 protein. Found here are around 300,000 distinct CDR3 sequences, around 13% of them singletons; the top ten hold 20% to 25%. The sequencing sample was made of blood. The receptors come from a woman in her twenties or thirties with Graves' hyperthyroidism.

This chain connects TRBV2 to TRBJ2-1; 7 positions agree with TRBD1. The V gene's germline CDR1 is SNHLY and CDR2 FYNNEI. CDR3 length: 15 residues. After removal of 5 bases from V and 5 bases from J, the junction contained 9 bases not matched to a gene. Here the CDR3 reads CASSPDRAVDNEQFF. The DNA for the CDR3 is TGTGCCAGCAGTCCCGACAGGGCGGTTGACAATGAGCAGTTCTTC.

The sample holds many counts of this clonotype. CDR3 nucleotides: TGTGCCAGCAGTTTCGAGTGGGAGCAGTTCTTC. Protein: CASSFEWEQFF. The gene calls are TRBV28 and TRBJ2-1; D call uncertain. Per germline, CDR1 MDHEN and CDR2 SYDVKM. Trimming pared 3 bases from V and 10 bases from J, leaving 7 bases between. This CDR3 has 11 residues.

This clonotype came up many times. The chain joins TRBV28 to TRBJ2-1; D unresolved. The CDR3 extends over 13 amino acids. Germline V gene data show CDR1 as MDHEN and CDR2 as SYDVKM. Deletions cut 4 bases from V and 4 bases from J, with 8 bases between. The CDR3 nucleotides read TGTGCCAGCAGTTGGTTTAAGTACAATGAGCAGTTCTTC. This gives the protein CASSWFKYNEQFF.

For this clonotype: The CDR3 does not close with the conserved phenylalanine or tryptophan, likely indicating a read error. The chain carries TRBV28 and TRBJ2-4; no clear D. The CDR3 has 14 residues. Germline-derived CDR1 and CDR2 are MDHEN and SYDVKM. Deletions cut 2 bases from V and 0 bases from J, with 5 bases between. CDR3 in amino acids: CASSLGLAKNIQYL. Here the CDR3 DNA reads TGTGCCAGCAGTTTAGGGCTAGCCAAAAACATTCAGTACCTC.

This clonotype was found many times. The rearrangement uses TRBV28 and TRBJ1-2; 9 bases map to TRBD1. Trimming cost V 6 bases and J 4 bases; bases outside gene matches: 12. This CDR3 is built from 16 residues. Germline CDR1 is MDHEN and CDR2 is SYDVKM. The CDR3 DNA follows: TGTGCCAGCAGCTCTTTGGGACAGGGCGTATTCTATGGCTACACCTTC. This gives the protein CASSSLGQGVFYGYTF.

This clonotype was counted many times. The rearrangement uses TRBV2 and TRBJ2-7; D gene unclear. Per germline, CDR1 SNHLY and CDR2 FYNNEI. This CDR3 is built from 13 residues. Trimming shortened V by 3 bases and J by 6 bases, and 12 bases separated the two germline ends. DNA for the CDR3: TGTGCCAGCAGTGAGTACGGCCTCACCGAGCAGTACTTC. Protein: CASSEYGLTEQYF.

This clonotype showed up many times. The chain has TRBV28 and TRBJ1-2; TRBD1 might be the D (6 bases). This CDR3 comprises 12 residues. Germline V gives CDR1 MDHEN, CDR2 SYDVKM. With 8 bases removed from V and 3 bases from J, the gap between germline ends came to 10 bases. For the CDR3, the DNA is TGTGCCAGCCTACAGGGTCACTATGGCTACACCTTC. Amino acid sequence: CASLQGHYGYTF.

This clonotype was counted a few times. The genes are TRBV11-2 and TRBJ2-1; the match to TRBD1 covers 7 bases. Unmatched junction bases numbered 9, after V lost 1 base and J lost 3 bases. Germline lookup yields CDR1 SGHAT and CDR2 FQNNGV. The CDR3 loop spans 17 amino acids. CDR3 sequence (DNA): TGTGCCAGCAGCTTAGTGTCGGGACAGTCAGTCTACAATGAGCAGTTCTTC. Encoded protein: CASSLVSGQSVYNEQFF.

The table lists this clonotype with many counts. V gene TRBV20-1 combines with J gene TRBJ1-5, with D maybe TRBD1 (5 bases). The CDR3 totals 14 residues. V lost 1 base and J lost 5, with 12 bases in between. Germline CDR1 DFQATT, CDR2 SNEGSKA (reference sequence). CDR3 protein: CSARVGASDQPQHF. The CDR3 nucleotides are TGCAGTGCTAGAGTAGGGGCCAGCGATCAGCCCCAGCATTTT.